What follows is one TCR beta chain and its context. Its target is not known. Trimming removed 1 base at V and 5 bases at J, with 11 bases between. The CDR3 is made up of 14 amino acids. Germline CDR1 reads SGHTA; CDR2 reads FQGTGA. The sample originates from a study of OX40 agonist ivuxolimab in advanced cancers. Findings and limits, study-wide: The mean number of expanded clones was higher in CD8+ T cells than in CD4+.

The repertoire was sequenced with immunoSEQ multiplex PCR; TCRdb's copy has only in-frame clones and lacks some. Of about 97,000 clones listed, roughly 90% are singletons. Sequenced material: CD4+ or CD8+ T cells sorted from blood, taken in a trial of the OX40 agonist ivuxolimab. The sequence was collected from an adult with an advanced solid tumor such as melanoma, head and neck, liver or kidney cancer. The chain combines TRBV7-3 with TRBJ1-1; D is perhaps TRBD1 (6 bases). In DNA, the CDR3 is TGTGCCAGCAGCTTAAGGGGAACAGGGACTGAAGCTTTCTTT. It codes for CASSLRGTGTEAFF.